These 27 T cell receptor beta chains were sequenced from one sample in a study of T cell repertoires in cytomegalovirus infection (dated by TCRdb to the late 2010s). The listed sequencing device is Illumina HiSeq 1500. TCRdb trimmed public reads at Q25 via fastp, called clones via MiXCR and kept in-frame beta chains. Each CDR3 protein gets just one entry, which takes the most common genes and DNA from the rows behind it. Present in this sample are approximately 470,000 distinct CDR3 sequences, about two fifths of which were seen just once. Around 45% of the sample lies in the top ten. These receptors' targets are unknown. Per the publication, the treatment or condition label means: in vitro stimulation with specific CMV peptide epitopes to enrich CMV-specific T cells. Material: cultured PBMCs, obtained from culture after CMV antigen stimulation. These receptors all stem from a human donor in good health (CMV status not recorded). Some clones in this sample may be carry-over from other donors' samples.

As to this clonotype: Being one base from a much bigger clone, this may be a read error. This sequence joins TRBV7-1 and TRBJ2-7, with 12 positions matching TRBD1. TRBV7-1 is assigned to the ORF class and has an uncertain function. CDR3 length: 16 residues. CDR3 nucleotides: TGTGTCAGCAGCTTAAGTCAGGGACAGGGGGCTAGCGAGCAGTACTTC. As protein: CVSSLSQGQGASEQYF.

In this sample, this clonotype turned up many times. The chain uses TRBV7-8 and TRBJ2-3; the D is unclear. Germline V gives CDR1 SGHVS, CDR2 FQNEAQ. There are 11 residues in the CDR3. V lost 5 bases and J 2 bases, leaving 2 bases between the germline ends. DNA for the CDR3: TGTGCCAGCAGCCACACAGATACGCAGTATTTT. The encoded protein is CASSHTDTQYF.

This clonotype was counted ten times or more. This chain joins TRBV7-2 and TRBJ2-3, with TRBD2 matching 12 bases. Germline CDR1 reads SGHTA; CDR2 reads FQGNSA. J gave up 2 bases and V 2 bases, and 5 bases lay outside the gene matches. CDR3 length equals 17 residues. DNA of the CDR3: TGTGCCAGCAGCTTACTAGCGGGAGGGCGCCACACAGATACGCAGTATTTT. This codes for CASSLLAGGRHTDTQYF.

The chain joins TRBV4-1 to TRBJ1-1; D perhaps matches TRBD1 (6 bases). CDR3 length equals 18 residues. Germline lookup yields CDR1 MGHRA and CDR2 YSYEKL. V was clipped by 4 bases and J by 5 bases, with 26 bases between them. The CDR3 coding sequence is TGCGCCAGCAGCCCGTTCCCGGGACGAATTACACAGGGTACTGAAGCTTTCTTT. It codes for CASSPFPGRITQGTEAFF.

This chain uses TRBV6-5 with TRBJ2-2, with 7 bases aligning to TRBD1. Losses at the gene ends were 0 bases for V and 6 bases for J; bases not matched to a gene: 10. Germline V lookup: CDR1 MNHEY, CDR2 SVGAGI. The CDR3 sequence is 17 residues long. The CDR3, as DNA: TGTGCCAGCAGTTACTCAAGGGGGCTGGGGTCGCCCGGGGAGCTGTTTTTT. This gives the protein CASSYSRGLGSPGELFF.

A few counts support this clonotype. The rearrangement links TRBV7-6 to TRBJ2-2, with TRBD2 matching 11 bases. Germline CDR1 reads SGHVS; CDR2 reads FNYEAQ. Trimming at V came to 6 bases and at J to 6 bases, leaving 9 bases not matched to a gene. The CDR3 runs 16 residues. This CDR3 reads CASRYSGRARAGELFF. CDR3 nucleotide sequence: TGTGCCAGCAGATATAGCGGGAGGGCCAGGGCCGGGGAGCTGTTTTTT.

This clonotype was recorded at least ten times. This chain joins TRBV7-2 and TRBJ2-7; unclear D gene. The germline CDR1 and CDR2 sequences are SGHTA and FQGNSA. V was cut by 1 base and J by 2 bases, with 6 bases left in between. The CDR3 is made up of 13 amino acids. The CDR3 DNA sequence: TGTGCCAGCAGCTTAGGGGCTACCTACGAGCAGTACTTC. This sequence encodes CASSLGATYEQYF.

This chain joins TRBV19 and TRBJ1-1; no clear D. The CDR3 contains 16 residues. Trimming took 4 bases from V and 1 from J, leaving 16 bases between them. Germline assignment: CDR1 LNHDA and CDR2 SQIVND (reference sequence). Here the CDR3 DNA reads TGTGCCAGTAGTAAATCAGTCAGGCGGAAGAACACTGAAGCTTTCTTT. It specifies CASSKSVRRKNTEAFF.

The DNA for the CDR3 is TGTGCCGCCTCGACAGGGGACGAAGAGACCCAGTACTTC. It codes for CAASTGDEETQYF. The chain links TRBV7-9 to TRBJ2-5, with 8 positions matching TRBD1. Unmatched junction bases numbered 8, after V lost 11 bases and J lost 3 bases. The germline V gene has CDR1 SEHNR and CDR2 FQNEAQ (reference sequence). The CDR3 is 13 amino acids. The entire variable domain, with the rest obtained from reference TRBV7-9 and TRBJ2-5, is as follows: DTGVSQNPRHKITKRGQNVTFRCDPISEHNRLYWYRQTLGQGPEFLTYFQNEAQLEKSRLLSDRFSAERPKGSFSTLEIQRTEQGDSAMYLCAASTGDEETQYFGPGTRLLVL.

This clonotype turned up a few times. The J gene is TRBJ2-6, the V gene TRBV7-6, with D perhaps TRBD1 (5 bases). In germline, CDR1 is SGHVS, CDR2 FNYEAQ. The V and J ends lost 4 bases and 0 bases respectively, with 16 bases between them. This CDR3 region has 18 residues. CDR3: CASSSGAASLSGANVLTF. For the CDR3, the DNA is TGTGCCAGCAGCTCTGGGGCCGCCTCCCTCTCTGGGGCCAACGTCCTGACTTTC.

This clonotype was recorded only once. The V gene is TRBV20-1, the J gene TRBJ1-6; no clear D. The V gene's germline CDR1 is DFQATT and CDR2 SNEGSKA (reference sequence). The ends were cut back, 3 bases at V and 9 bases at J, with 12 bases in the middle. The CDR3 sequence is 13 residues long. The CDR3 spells CSASHSMSSPLHF. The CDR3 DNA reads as TGCAGTGCTAGCCACAGTATGAGTTCACCCCTCCACTTT.

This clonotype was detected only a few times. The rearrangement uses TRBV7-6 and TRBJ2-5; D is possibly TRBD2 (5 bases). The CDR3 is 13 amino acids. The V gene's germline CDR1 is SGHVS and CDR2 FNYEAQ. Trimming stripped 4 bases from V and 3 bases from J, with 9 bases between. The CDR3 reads CASSWVAKETQYF. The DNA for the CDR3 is TGTGCCAGCAGCTGGGTAGCGAAAGAGACCCAGTACTTC.

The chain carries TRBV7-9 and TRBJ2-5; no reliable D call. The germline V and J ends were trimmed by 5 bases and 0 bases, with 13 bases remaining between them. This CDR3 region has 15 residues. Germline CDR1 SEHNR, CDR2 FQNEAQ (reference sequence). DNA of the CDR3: TGTGCCAGCAGCATCAGCACGTGGTACCAAGAGACCCAGTACTTC. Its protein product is CASSISTWYQETQYF.

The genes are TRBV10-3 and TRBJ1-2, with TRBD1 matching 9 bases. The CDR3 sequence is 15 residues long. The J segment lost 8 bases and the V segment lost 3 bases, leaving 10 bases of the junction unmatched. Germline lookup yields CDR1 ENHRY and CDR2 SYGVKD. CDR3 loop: CAISDQGTGKNGYTF. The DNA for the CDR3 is TGTGCCATCAGTGACCAGGGGACAGGGAAGAACGGCTACACCTTC.

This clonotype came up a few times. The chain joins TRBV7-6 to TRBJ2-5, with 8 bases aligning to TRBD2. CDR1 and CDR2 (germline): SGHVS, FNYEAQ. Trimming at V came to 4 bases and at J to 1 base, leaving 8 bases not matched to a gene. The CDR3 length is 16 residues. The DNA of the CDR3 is TGTGCCAGCAGCTACCGAGCGGGAGTCCGCCAAGAGACCCAGTACTTC. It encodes CASSYRAGVRQETQYF. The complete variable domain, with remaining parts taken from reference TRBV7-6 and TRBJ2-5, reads GAGVSQSPRYKVTKRGQDVALRCDPISGHVSLYWYRQALGQGPEFLTYFNYEAQQDKSGLPNDRFSAERPEGSISTLTIQRTEQRDSAMYRCASSYRAGVRQETQYFGPGTRLLVL.

As DNA, the CDR3 is TGCGCCAGCAGCGGAAGACCTGCGCCTAGCACAGATACGCAGTATTTT. It is translated as CASSGRPAPSTDTQYF. This chain connects TRBV4-1 to TRBJ2-3; D unclear. The germline V gene encodes CDR1 MGHRA and CDR2 YSYEKL. The CDR3 runs 16 residues. Trimming cost V 5 bases and J 0 bases, with 15 bases left between them.

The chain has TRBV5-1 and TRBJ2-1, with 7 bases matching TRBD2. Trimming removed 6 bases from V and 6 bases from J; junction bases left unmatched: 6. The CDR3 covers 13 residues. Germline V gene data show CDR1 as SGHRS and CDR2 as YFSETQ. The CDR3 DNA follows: TGCGCCAGCACACAGCGGGAACGCAATGAGCAGTTCTTC. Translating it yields CASTQRERNEQFF.

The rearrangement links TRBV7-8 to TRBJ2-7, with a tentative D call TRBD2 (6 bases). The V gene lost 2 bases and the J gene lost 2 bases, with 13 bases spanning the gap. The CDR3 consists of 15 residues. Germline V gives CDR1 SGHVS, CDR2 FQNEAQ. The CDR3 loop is CASSLLAGSTYEQYF. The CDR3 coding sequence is TGTGCCAGCAGCTTACTTGCGGGGTCTACCTACGAGCAGTACTTC.

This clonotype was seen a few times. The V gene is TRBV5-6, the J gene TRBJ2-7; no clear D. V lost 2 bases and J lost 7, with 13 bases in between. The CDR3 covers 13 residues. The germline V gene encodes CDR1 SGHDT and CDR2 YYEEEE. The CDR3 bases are TGTGCCAGCAGCTTAGGCACTTTTGATGAGCAGTACTTC. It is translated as CASSLGTFDEQYF. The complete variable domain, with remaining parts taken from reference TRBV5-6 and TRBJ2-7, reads DAGVTQSPTHLIKTRGQQVTLRCSPKSGHDTVSWYQQALGQGPQFIFQYYEEEERQRGNFPDRFSGHQFPNYSSELNVNALLLGDSALYLCASSLGTFDEQYFGPGTRLTVT.

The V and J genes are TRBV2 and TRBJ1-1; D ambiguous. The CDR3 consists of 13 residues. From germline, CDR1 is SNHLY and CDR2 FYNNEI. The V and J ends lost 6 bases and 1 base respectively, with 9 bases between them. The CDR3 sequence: CASRVEANTEAFF. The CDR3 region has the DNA TGTGCCAGCAGGGTAGAAGCGAACACTGAAGCTTTCTTT.

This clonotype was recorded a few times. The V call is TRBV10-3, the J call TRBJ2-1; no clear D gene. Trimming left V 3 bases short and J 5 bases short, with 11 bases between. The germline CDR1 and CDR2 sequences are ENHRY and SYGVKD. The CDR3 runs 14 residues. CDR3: CAISDRLAHNEQFF. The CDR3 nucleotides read TGTGCCATCAGTGACAGGTTGGCACACAATGAGCAGTTCTTC.

For the CDR3, the DNA is TGTGCCAGCAGTTCTAGCTTTCAAGAGACCCAGTACTTC. This encodes CASSSSFQETQYF. This chain links TRBV11-2 with TRBJ2-5, with D tentatively TRBD2 (5 bases). In germline, CDR1 is SGHAT, CDR2 FQNNGV. The length of the CDR3 is 13 residues. The germline V and J ends were trimmed by 6 bases and 2 bases, with 10 bases remaining between them.

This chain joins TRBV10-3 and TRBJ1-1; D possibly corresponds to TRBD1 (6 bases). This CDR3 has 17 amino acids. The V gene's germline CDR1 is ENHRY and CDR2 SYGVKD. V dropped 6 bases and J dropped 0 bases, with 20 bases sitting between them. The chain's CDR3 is CAISDSRKTGMNTEAFF. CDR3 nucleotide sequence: TGTGCCATCAGCGACTCCAGAAAGACAGGAATGAACACTGAAGCTTTCTTT.

DNA for the CDR3: TGTGCCAGCAGTGTGGGATTGCGTGAGCAGTTCTTC. It specifies CASSVGLREQFF. This rearrangement joins TRBV6-6 to TRBJ2-1, with D hard to call. The CDR3 is 12 residues long. The V gene lost 5 bases and the J gene lost 9 bases, with 11 bases spanning the gap. In germline, CDR1 is MNHNY, CDR2 SVGAGI (reference sequence).

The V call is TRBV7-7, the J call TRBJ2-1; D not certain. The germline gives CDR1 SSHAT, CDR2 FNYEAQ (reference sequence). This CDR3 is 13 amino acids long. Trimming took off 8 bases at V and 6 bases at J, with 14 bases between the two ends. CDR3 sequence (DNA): TGTGCCAGCGGTACGGAGTTGGGCAATGAGCAGTTCTTC. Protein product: CASGTELGNEQFF.

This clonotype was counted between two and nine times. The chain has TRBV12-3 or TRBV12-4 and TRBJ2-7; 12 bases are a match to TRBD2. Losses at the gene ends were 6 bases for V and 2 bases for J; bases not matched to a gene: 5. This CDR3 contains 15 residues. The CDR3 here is CASSRTSGEPYEQYF. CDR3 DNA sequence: TGTGCCAGCAGCAGGACTAGCGGGGAACCCTACGAGCAGTACTTC.

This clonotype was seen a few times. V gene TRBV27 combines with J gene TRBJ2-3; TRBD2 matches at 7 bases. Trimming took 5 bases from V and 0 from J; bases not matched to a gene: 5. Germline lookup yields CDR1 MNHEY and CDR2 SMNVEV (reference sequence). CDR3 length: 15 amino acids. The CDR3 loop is CASSPGGWSTDTQYF. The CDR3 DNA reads TGTGCCAGCAGTCCCGGGGGGTGGAGCACAGATACGCAGTATTTT.